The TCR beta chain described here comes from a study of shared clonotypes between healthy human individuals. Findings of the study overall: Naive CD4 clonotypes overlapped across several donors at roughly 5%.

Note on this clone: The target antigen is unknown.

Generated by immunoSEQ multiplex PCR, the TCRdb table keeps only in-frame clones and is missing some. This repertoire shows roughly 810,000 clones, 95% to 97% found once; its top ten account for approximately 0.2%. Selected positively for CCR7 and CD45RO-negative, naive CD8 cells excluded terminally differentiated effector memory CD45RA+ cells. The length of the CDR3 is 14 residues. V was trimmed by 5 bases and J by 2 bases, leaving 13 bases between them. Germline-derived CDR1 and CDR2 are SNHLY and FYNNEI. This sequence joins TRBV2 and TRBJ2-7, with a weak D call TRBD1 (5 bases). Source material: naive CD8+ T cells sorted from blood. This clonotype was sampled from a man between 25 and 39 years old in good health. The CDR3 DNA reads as TGTGCCAGCAGTAGCAGCAGGGAAACCTACGAGCAGTACTTC. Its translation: CASSSSRETYEQYF.